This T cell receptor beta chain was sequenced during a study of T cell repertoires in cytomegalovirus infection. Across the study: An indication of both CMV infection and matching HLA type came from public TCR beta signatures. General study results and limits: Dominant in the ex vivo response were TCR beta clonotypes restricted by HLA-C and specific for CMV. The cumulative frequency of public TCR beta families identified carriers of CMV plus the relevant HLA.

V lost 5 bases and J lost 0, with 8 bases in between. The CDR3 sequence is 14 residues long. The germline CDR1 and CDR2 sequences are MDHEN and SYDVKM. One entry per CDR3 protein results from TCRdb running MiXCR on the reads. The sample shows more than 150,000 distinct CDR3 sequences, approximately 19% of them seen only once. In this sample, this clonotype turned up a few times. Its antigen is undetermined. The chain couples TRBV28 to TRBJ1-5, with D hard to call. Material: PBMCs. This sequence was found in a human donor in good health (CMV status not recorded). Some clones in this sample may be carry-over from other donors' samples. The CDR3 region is CASSAPYSNQPQHF. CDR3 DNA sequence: TGTGCCAGCAGTGCCCCATATAGCAATCAGCCCCAGCATTTT.